One and the same sample provided the 27 T cell receptor beta chains below, sequenced in a study of T cell responses to AZD1222 COVID-19 vaccine. Here immunoSEQ multiplex PCR was the method, and the copy in TCRdb shows in-frame clones only, minus some. This table holds 150,000 to 180,000 clones, 90% found once. Specimen: peripheral blood, collected on day 0 of AZD1222 vaccination. These receptors were collected from an adult in good health.

This clone was recorded only once. The chain recombines TRBV3-1 (or the pseudogene TRBV3-2) with TRBJ1-6; 10 bases fit TRBD1. CDR3 length equals 14 residues. Germline CDR1 reads LGHDT; CDR2 reads YNNKEL (reference sequence). J was trimmed by 10 bases and V by 4 bases; bases with no gene match: 4. CDR3 nucleotide sequence: TGTGCCAGCAGCCCCGGGACAGGGGAGTCACCCCTCCACTTT. Protein: CASSPGTGESPLHF.

The genes are TRBV6-1 and TRBJ2-2; TRBD2 aligns across 12 bases. Germline values: CDR1 MNHNS, CDR2 SASEGT. Unmatched junction bases numbered 3, after V lost 3 bases and J lost 1 base. The CDR3 is 17 amino acids. CDR3 DNA: TGTGCCAGCAGTGAGGCTAGCGGGAGGGGGAACACCGGGGAGCTGTTTTTT. Encoded protein: CASSEASGRGNTGELFF.

The gene calls are TRBV27 and TRBJ1-5, with D possibly matching TRBD1 (5 bases). This CDR3 has 18 amino acids. The germline CDR1 and CDR2 sequences are MNHEY and SMNVEV (reference sequence). Trimming left V 6 bases short and J 0 bases short, with 21 bases between. The DNA for the CDR3 is TGTGCCAGCAGGCCGATGACGGACTGGGGCTATAGCAATCAGCCCCAGCATTTT. Translated: CASRPMTDWGYSNQPQHF.

The V call is TRBV19, the J call TRBJ1-2; no reliable D call. Deletions cut 10 bases from V and 2 bases from J, with 17 bases between. CDR3 length equals 14 residues. Looked up from germline, CDR1 is LNHDA and CDR2 is SQIVND (reference sequence). The CDR3 coding sequence is TGTGCCACCGGGAACGGCAAGCTCAACTATGGCTACACCTTC. Amino acids: CATGNGKLNYGYTF.

This clone was observed a single time. The rearrangement uses TRBV28 and TRBJ1-1; 8 positions agree with TRBD1. V dropped 2 bases and J dropped 3; count of bases not matched to a gene: 5. The CDR3 totals 15 residues. CDR1 and CDR2 from the germline V gene are MDHEN and SYDVKM. The CDR3 loop is CASSLPTGADTEAFF. As DNA, the CDR3 is TGTGCCAGCAGTTTACCGACAGGGGCGGACACTGAAGCTTTCTTT.

This chain connects TRBV2 to TRBJ1-5; D gene ambiguous. This CDR3 region has 13 residues. Germline V gene data show CDR1 as SNHLY and CDR2 as FYNNEI. V lost 7 bases and J lost 2, with 9 bases in between. This CDR3 reads CASKPEGNQPQHF. The CDR3 bases are TGTGCCAGCAAACCTGAGGGCAATCAGCCCCAGCATTTT.

V and J are TRBV14 and TRBJ1-4; weak D call: TRBD1 (6 bases). Trimming took off 5 bases at V and 6 bases at J, with 10 bases between the two ends. The CDR3 extends over 13 amino acids. Germline V gene sequence: CDR1 SGHDN, CDR2 FVKESK. The CDR3 reads CASSAQGHEKLFF. CDR3 DNA: TGTGCCAGCAGCGCACAGGGACATGAAAAACTGTTTTTT.

The J gene is TRBJ1-5, the V gene TRBV5-8; 9 bases fit TRBD1. The CDR3 length is 17 residues. From germline, CDR1 is SGHTS and CDR2 YDEGEE. The trim removed 7 bases at V and 0 bases at J, leaving 11 bases unmatched. For the CDR3, the DNA is TGTGCCAGCGACGACAGGGGGTCCTTGTATAGCAATCAGCCCCAGCATTTT. Translation gives CASDDRGSLYSNQPQHF.

This clone appeared once. The rearrangement uses TRBV11-2 and TRBJ1-3, with D unclear. V gave up 5 bases and J gave up 0 bases, with 14 bases separating them. Per germline, CDR1 SGHAT and CDR2 FQNNGV. The CDR3 loop spans 16 amino acids. For the CDR3, the DNA is TGTGCCAGCAGCCCCGCCGGCTTCCTCTCTGGAAACACCATATATTTT. Translation gives CASSPAGFLSGNTIYF.

In regard to this clone: The sample carries other DNA sequences with the same CDR3. V and J are TRBV5-1 and TRBJ2-1, with a tentative D call TRBD1 (6 bases). Trimming stripped 2 bases from V and 0 bases from J, with 9 bases between. The CDR3 is 15 residues long. Germline CDR1 and CDR2: SGHRS and YFSETQ. DNA of the CDR3: TGCGCCAGCAGCTTTCGAGGGGGCTCCTACAATGAGCAGTTCTTC. Its translation: CASSFRGGSYNEQFF.

V and J are TRBV19 and TRBJ1-2; 8 nucleotides agree with TRBD1. Per germline, CDR1 LNHDA and CDR2 SQIVND (reference sequence). This CDR3 contains 14 residues. The ends lost 4 bases at V and 2 bases at J; junction bases unmatched: 3. CDR3 bases: TGTGCCAGTAGTAGAAGGACAGGGAACTATGGCTACACCTTC. It encodes CASSRRTGNYGYTF.

This clone was seen just once. V and J are TRBV9 and TRBJ1-1; weak D call: TRBD1 (5 bases). The V gene lost 4 bases and the J gene lost 5 bases, with 12 bases spanning the gap. From germline, CDR1 is SGDLS and CDR2 YYNGEE. This CDR3 has 13 amino acids. CDR3 amino acids: CASSLRWGTEAFF. The CDR3 DNA reads as TGTGCCAGCAGCCTCCGATGGGGGACTGAAGCTTTCTTT.

The chain links TRBV2 to TRBJ2-1, with 9 bases that match TRBD2. The V gene's germline CDR1 is SNHLY and CDR2 FYNNEI. The CDR3 extends over 14 amino acids. Germline trimming cut 7 bases from V and 5 bases from J; bases unmatched to any gene: 6. Here the CDR3 DNA reads TGTGCCAGCACTAGCGGGACAGCCCACAATGAGCAGTTCTTC. It is translated as CASTSGTAHNEQFF.

This chain uses TRBV2 with TRBJ1-6; D might be TRBD1 (5 bases). CDR1 is SNHLY and CDR2 is FYNNEI in the germline V gene. V lost 5 bases and J 2 bases, leaving 16 bases between the germline ends. This CDR3 is built from 17 residues. Here the CDR3 DNA reads TGTGCCAGCAGTACTCCGGGATCAGGGACCTATAATTCACCCCTCCACTTT. Protein: CASSTPGSGTYNSPLHF. Combining the CDR3 with reference TRBV2 and TRBJ1-6 gives the whole variable domain EPEVTQTPSHQVTQMGQEVILRCVPISNHLYFYWYRQILGQKVEFLVSFYNNEISEKSEIFDDQFSVERPDGSNFTLKIRSTKLEDSAMYFCASSTPGSGTYNSPLHFGNGTRLTVT.

V is TRBV5-1 and J is TRBJ2-1; D not resolved. Germline V gene sequence: CDR1 SGHRS, CDR2 YFSETQ. Trimming removed 4 bases at V and 0 bases at J, with 11 bases between. The CDR3 is made up of 15 amino acids. Here the CDR3 reads CASSPRQSSYNEQFF. The CDR3 DNA reads TGCGCCAGCAGCCCGCGCCAGAGCTCCTACAATGAGCAGTTCTTC.

The chain employs TRBV7-3 and TRBJ2-2; tentative D call: TRBD2 (6 bases). Germline CDR1 and CDR2: SGHTA and FQGTGA. Trimming shortened V by 5 bases and J by 7 bases, and 14 bases separated the two germline ends. This CDR3 is 14 amino acids long. The CDR3, as DNA: TGTGCCAGCAGCGGGACTCCCAACGTCGGGGAGCTGTTTTTT. Its protein is CASSGTPNVGELFF.

The J gene is TRBJ2-3, the V gene TRBV3-1 (or the pseudogene TRBV3-2), with D perhaps TRBD2 (6 bases). The CDR3 runs 15 residues. The V end lost 6 bases, the J end lost 4 bases, and 17 bases lay between the germline ends. Germline CDR1 reads LGHDT; CDR2 reads YNNKEL (reference sequence). CDR3 nucleotides: TGTGCCAGCAGTCCTCGGGGGTACCTGCCAGATACGCAGTATTTT. Its translation is CASSPRGYLPDTQYF.

The CDR3 region has the DNA TGTGCCTGGAGTGTAAGCACAGATTATGGCTACACCTTC. Encoded protein: CAWSVSTDYGYTF. The chain joins TRBV30 to TRBJ1-2; D not certain. Trimming left V 0 bases short and J 5 bases short, with 10 bases between. The CDR3 sequence is 13 residues long. Germline V gives CDR1 GTSNPN, CDR2 SVGIG (reference sequence).

The chain combines TRBV7-3 with TRBJ2-2; no definite D call. Trimming removed 5 bases at V and 7 bases at J, with 14 bases between. In germline, CDR1 is SGHTA, CDR2 FQGTGA. The CDR3 loop spans 14 amino acids. CDR3 amino acids: CASSPPGPHGELFF. The CDR3 nucleotides are TGTGCCAGCAGCCCTCCGGGCCCCCACGGGGAGCTGTTTTTT.

In DNA, the CDR3 is TGTGCCAGCAGCTTCTGGCGGCTAAGCTCCTACAATGAGCAGTTCTTC. Amino acids: CASSFWRLSSYNEQFF. The chain recombines TRBV7-2 with TRBJ2-1, with D hard to call. The CDR3 contains 16 residues. Germline CDR1 reads SGHTA; CDR2 reads FQGNSA. V gave up 3 bases and J gave up 0 bases, with 12 bases separating them.

This clone has only one observation. The V gene is TRBV7-9, the J gene TRBJ2-1; 14 bases line up with TRBD2. The V gene end was trimmed by 5 bases and the J gene end by 5 bases; junction bases not matched to a gene: 8. The CDR3 has 17 amino acids. From germline, CDR1 is SEHNR and CDR2 FQNEAQ (reference sequence). CDR3 protein: CASSPGTSGSNNNEQFF. Here the CDR3 DNA reads TGTGCCAGCAGCCCTGGGACTAGCGGGAGTAATAACAATGAGCAGTTCTTC.

V is TRBV28 and J is TRBJ2-3, with 9 bases fitting TRBD2. CDR3 length: 15 amino acids. The ends lost 6 bases at V and 6 bases at J; junction bases unmatched: 10. Looked up from germline, CDR1 is MDHEN and CDR2 is SYDVKM. CDR3 sequence: CASRGQAGGPDTQYF. CDR3 bases: TGTGCCAGCAGAGGACAAGCGGGGGGCCCGGATACGCAGTATTTT.

This chain uses TRBV6-5 with TRBJ2-4; D is unresolved. Trimming removed 5 bases at V and 6 bases at J, with 17 bases between. The CDR3 has 15 residues. Germline-derived CDR1 and CDR2 are MNHEY and SVGAGI. The DNA of the CDR3 is TGTGCCAGCAGTAGGGCAGGCGACCAAATAAACATTCAGTACTTC. Amino acid sequence: CASSRAGDQINIQYF.

The V and J genes are TRBV6-2 or TRBV6-3 and TRBJ2-7, with TRBD2 matching 14 bases. The CDR3 totals 16 residues. V dropped 6 bases and J dropped 4; count of bases not matched to a gene: 8. The germline gives CDR1 MNHEY, CDR2 SVGEGT. This chain's CDR3 is CASSSGLAGDKYEQYF. CDR3 sequence (DNA): TGTGCCAGCAGCTCGGGACTAGCGGGAGATAAGTACGAGCAGTACTTC.

V gene TRBV11-2 combines with J gene TRBJ2-7, with 9 bases aligning to TRBD2. The CDR3 loop spans 16 amino acids. With 0 bases clipped from V and 5 bases from J, the junction kept 8 bases outside the gene matches. The germline CDR1 and CDR2 sequences are SGHAT and FQNNGV. The CDR3 sequence: CASSLDRGGRANEQYF. Written as DNA, the CDR3 is TGTGCCAGCAGCTTAGATCGGGGCGGGAGGGCGAACGAGCAGTACTTC.

This chain connects TRBV2 to TRBJ1-4; D call uncertain. The CDR3 length is 13 residues. V dropped 7 bases and J dropped 7 bases, with 13 bases sitting between them. The V gene's germline CDR1 is SNHLY and CDR2 FYNNEI. CDR3: CASNINHGEKLFF. In DNA, the CDR3 is TGTGCCAGCAACATCAATCATGGTGAAAAACTGTTTTTT.

This rearrangement joins TRBV7-3 to TRBJ1-6, with no clear D. Trimming shortened V by 2 bases and J by 0 bases, and 8 bases separated the two germline ends. CDR1 SGHTA and CDR2 FQGTGA come from the germline V gene. The length of the CDR3 is 16 residues. CDR3 sequence reads: CASSLGPSSYNSPLHF. CDR3 in DNA: TGTGCCAGCAGCTTAGGGCCAAGCTCCTATAATTCACCCCTCCACTTT.